Listed below are T cell receptor beta chains from one sample, sequenced in a study of T cells in Graves' hyperthyroidism and ophthalmopathy. TCRdb re-derived calls from the multiplex PCR reads in MiXCR, one entry per CDR3 protein. The repertoire consists of 350,000 or so distinct CDR3 sequences, with about 21% occurring once and the leading ten covering 50%. Sequences were obtained from blood. The source of these receptors is a woman aged 45-65 years with Graves' hyperthyroidism. Both conserved end residues are part of each CDR3. The D gene is left open where the match is weak. Size is omitted from some rows. Given values are once, few, many or a class for expanded clones.

V	D	size	J	CDR3	DNA
TRBV27	-	-	TRBJ1-5	CASSPSDGPHQPQHF	TGTGCCAGCAGTCCCTCGGACGGGCCCCATCAGCCCCAGCATTTT
TRBV2	TRBD1	many	TRBJ1-5	CAIRDSYNQPQHF	TGTGCCATCAGGGACAGTTATAATCAGCCCCAGCATTTT
TRBV5-5	-	many	TRBJ1-1	CASSLFMNTEAFF	TGTGCCAGCAGCTTATTTATGAACACTGAAGCTTTCTTT
TRBV3-1	TRBD2	many	TRBJ2-1	CASSQGTSGSYNEQFF	TGTGCCAGCAGCCAGGGGACTAGCGGCTCCTACAATGAGCAGTTCTTC
TRBV10-3	-	-	TRBJ1-2	CAIRGQSSSGYTF	TGTGCCATCAGAGGACAGTCGTCTAGTGGCTACACCTTC
TRBV7-9	-	-	TRBJ1-2	CASSLSTGYSIRNYGYTF	TGTGCCAGCAGCTTAAGCACAGGGTATTCAATTCGGAACTATGGCTACACCTTC
TRBV7-2	-	many	TRBJ1-1	CASSGGSEAFF	TGTGCCAGCAGCGGTGGAAGTGAAGCTTTCTTT
TRBV5-5	TRBD1	-	TRBJ1-2	CASSLGDRGFGGYTF	TGTGCCAGCAGCTTGGGAGACAGGGGGTTTGGAGGCTACACCTTC
TRBV20-1	TRBD2	-	TRBJ2-1	CSAKQLAGGGEQFF	TGCAGTGCAAAGCAACTAGCGGGAGGAGGCGAGCAGTTCTTC
TRBV9	TRBD1	-	TRBJ2-2	CASSPGTGRTGELFF	TGTGCCAGCAGCCCCGGGACAGGGCGAACCGGGGAGCTGTTTTTT
TRBV6-1	-	few	TRBJ1-1	CASTPSNTEAFF	TGTGCCAGCACCCCATCTAACACTGAAGCTTTCTTT
TRBV4-1	-	few	TRBJ2-7	CASSRTLGLPPEEQYF	TGCGCCAGCAGCCGGACATTAGGACTACCCCCTGAGGAGCAGTACTTC
TRBV18	-	many	TRBJ2-7	CASSPSRAASREQYF	TGTGCCAGCTCGCCCAGTCGGGCCGCTTCTCGGGAGCAGTACTTC
TRBV6-1	-	-	TRBJ1-6	CASTRGGSNSPLHF	TGTGCCAGCACCAGGGGAGGATCTAATTCACCCCTCCACTTT
TRBV7-9	-	few	TRBJ1-6	CASSLQASPLHF	TGTGCCAGCAGCTTACAGGCTTCACCCCTCCACTTT
TRBV20-1	TRBD2	many	TRBJ2-1	CSASSLAGGYNEQFF	TGCAGTGCTAGTTCACTGGCGGGAGGGTACAATGAGCAGTTCTTC
TRBV7-9	TRBD1	few	TRBJ2-1	CASSDSRRDREVGEQFF	TGTGCCAGCAGCGATAGCCGCCGGGACAGGGAGGTTGGTGAGCAGTTCTTC
TRBV3-1	-	many	TRBJ2-5	CASSQDLGETQYF	TGTGCCAGCAGCCAAGATTTGGGAGAGACCCAGTACTTC
TRBV6-2/TRBV6-3	-	-	TRBJ1-1	CAISPIGGETEAFF	TGTGCCATCAGTCCAATCGGGGGCGAGACTGAAGCTTTCTTT
TRBV7-9	-	-	TRBJ2-7	CASSKIGYEQYF	TGTGCCAGCAGCAAAATAGGATACGAGCAGTACTTC
TRBV3-1	-	many	TRBJ2-1	CASSQEITGFPYNEQFF	TGTGCCAGCAGCCAGGAAATAACAGGGTTCCCCTACAATGAGCAGTTCTTC
TRBV28	-	few	TRBJ2-2	CASSSTGTTNAGELFF	TGTGCCAGCAGTTCAACCGGGACAACGAACGCCGGGGAGCTGTTTTTT
TRBV28	-	many	TRBJ2-3	CASSPRQGSTDTQYF	TGTGCCAGCAGTCCTCGGCAGGGGTCGACAGATACGCAGTATTTT
TRBV12-3/TRBV12-4	-	few	TRBJ1-3	CASSRGGGVLDF	TGTGCCAGCAGCCGCGGAGGGGGAGTTTTGGATTTT
TRBV19	-	-	TRBJ1-2	CASNKGTYGYTF	TGTGCCAGTAATAAAGGGACATATGGCTACACCTTC
TRBV28	TRBD2	many	TRBJ2-3	CASSLSIGTSGTQYF	TGTGCCAGCAGTTTATCCATCGGGACTAGCGGTACGCAGTATTTT
TRBV7-2	-	-	TRBJ2-5	CASSLARVETQYF	TGTGCCAGCAGCTTAGCGCGGGTAGAGACCCAGTACTTC
TRBV5-5	TRBD1	-	TRBJ1-2	CASSLSGTGFYGYTF	TGTGCCAGCAGCCTATCGGGGACAGGCTTCTATGGCTACACCTTC
TRBV7-6	TRBD2	many	TRBJ2-7	CASSQIAGGGSSSYEQYF	TGTGCCAGCAGCCAAATAGCGGGAGGGGGATCAAGCTCCTACGAGCAGTACTTC
TRBV6-1	-	many	TRBJ1-1	CASSENKRLEAFF	TGTGCCAGCAGTGAGAATAAGCGCCTTGAAGCTTTCTTT
TRBV28	-	many	TRBJ2-3	CASSARWSSTDTQYF	TGTGCCAGCAGTGCCAGATGGTCCTCGACAGATACGCAGTATTTT
TRBV24-1	TRBD1	-	TRBJ2-1	CATSDSDRLSYNEQFF	TGTGCCACCAGTGATTCGGACAGGCTCTCCTACAATGAGCAGTTCTTC
TRBV5-8	-	-	TRBJ2-1	CASSLGQPSYNEQFF	TGTGCCAGCAGCTTGGGACAGCCCTCCTACAATGAGCAGTTCTTC
TRBV20-1	TRBD2	-	TRBJ2-3	CSARDSGGFADTQYF	TGCAGTGCTAGAGATAGCGGGGGGTTTGCAGATACGCAGTATTTT
TRBV10-2	-	few	TRBJ2-7	CASSVGGDYEQYF	TGCGCCAGCAGTGTAGGAGGGGACTACGAGCAGTACTTC
TRBV18	-	many	TRBJ2-7	CASSPAGSGYEQYF	TGTGCCAGCTCACCTGCAGGGAGTGGCTACGAGCAGTACTTC
TRBV5-1	-	many	TRBJ2-1	CASSGYGDEQFF	TGCGCCAGCAGCGGATACGGGGATGAGCAGTTCTTC
TRBV7-8	-	many	TRBJ2-1	CASSFMAHNEQFF	TGTGCCAGCAGCTTTATGGCGCACAATGAGCAGTTCTTC
TRBV28	TRBD2	many	TRBJ2-1	CASMPITGTSLNEQFF	TGTGCCAGCATGCCAATTACCGGGACTAGCCTAAATGAGCAGTTCTTC
TRBV6-1	TRBD1	few	TRBJ2-1	CASSSDRASYNEQFF	TGTGCCAGCAGTTCGGACAGGGCCTCCTACAATGAGCAGTTCTTC
TRBV30	-	-	TRBJ1-2	CAWTAGNYGYTF	TGTGCCTGGACGGCGGGGAACTATGGCTACACCTTC
TRBV10-3	TRBD2	-	TRBJ2-7	CAIRDPRLSSGGSSYEQYF	TGTGCCATCAGGGACCCCAGGCTGTCTAGCGGGGGGTCTTCCTACGAGCAGTACTTC
TRBV9	TRBD1	-	TRBJ1-2	CASSLNQDRGLGYTF	TGTGCCAGCAGCCTAAATCAGGACAGGGGGCTTGGCTACACCTTC
TRBV5-1	TRBD1	-	TRBJ1-1	CASSHRGQGNTEAFF	TGCGCCAGCAGCCACAGAGGACAGGGTAACACTGAAGCTTTCTTT
TRBV28	TRBD2	many	TRBJ2-1	CASTTSGPYNEQFF	TGTGCCAGCACCACTAGCGGCCCTTACAATGAGCAGTTCTTC
TRBV3-1	-	many	TRBJ2-1	CASSHSRFYNEQFF	TGTGCCAGCAGCCACTCACGATTCTACAATGAGCAGTTCTTC
TRBV5-6	TRBD2	many	TRBJ2-1	CASSHELAGLRNEQFF	TGTGCCAGCAGCCACGAACTAGCGGGGCTTCGGAATGAGCAGTTCTTC
TRBV7-3	-	many	TRBJ2-2	CASSSELGGELFF	TGTGCCAGCAGCTCGGAATTGGGCGGGGAGCTGTTTTTT